The present TCR beta chain was sequenced within a study of T-cell memory formation after mild COVID-19. Turning to the study itself: TCR clusters largely stayed donor specific.

The study, taken as a whole, reports: Clones shrinking from day 15 to 85 showed even CD4/CD8 mixes; later expanders tilted CD4+.

It was 5'RACE with constant-segment primers that produced the TCR alpha and TCR beta cDNA libraries, which carried sample barcodes and UMIs. TCRdb ran MiXCR on the 5' RACE reads and lists one entry per CDR3 protein. The repertoire holds about 280,000 distinct CDR3 sequences, with approximately 8% as singletons. Germline-derived CDR1 and CDR2 are ENHRY and SYGVKD. Trimming removed 10 bases from V and 4 bases from J; junction bases left unmatched: 6. The length of the CDR3 is 13 residues. This clonotype turned up a few times. Antigen: not known. V and J are TRBV10-3 and TRBJ2-7; TRBD1 aligns across 11 bases. This TCR was recovered from a young man who had mild COVID-19 (a few samples of this study predate the infection). Cell type and time point are not known. The sequenced sample was PBMCs or a T cell subset sorted from them (not recorded which). CDR3 nucleotide sequence: TGTGCCACTGGGACAGGGGGAAGATACGAGCAGTACTTC. It codes for CATGTGGRYEQYF.